This paragraph covers one TCR beta chain sequence. Its antigen is not known. These data are taken from a study of vaccination and CD4 T cells after COVID-19. Regarding treatment: approximately nine-day PBMC culture with coronavirus spike peptide pools or control peptides (ViraFEST assay). The CDR3 sequence is 15 residues long. The V end lost 4 bases, the J end lost 8 bases, and 16 bases lay between the germline ends. Germline lookup yields CDR1 SGHKS and CDR2 YYEKEE (reference sequence). Cultured CD4+ T cell DNA underwent sequencing with the Oncomine TCR Beta short-read assay. Via MiXCR, TCRdb re-called the PCR reads, giving one row per CDR3 protein. The data hold some 14,000 distinct CDR3 sequences, with over 35% observed a single time.

The clonotype was recovered from a human donor who had recovered from COVID-19. The material was CD4+ T cells from blood, cultured in vitro, obtained after SARS-CoV-2 vaccination. This chain uses TRBV5-5 with TRBJ1-6; weak D call: TRBD1 (6 bases). The CDR3 loop is CASSRLGGGHSPLHF. CDR3 nucleotide sequence: TGTGCCAGCAGCCGGCTAGGAGGGGGGCATTCACCCCTCCACTTT. Full variable domain (remainder filled in from reference TRBV5-5 and TRBJ1-6): DAGVTQSPTHLIKTRGQQVTLRCSPISGHKSVSWYQQVLGQGPQFIFQYYEKEERGRGNFPDRFSARQFPNYSSELNVNALLLGDSALYLCASSRLGGGHSPLHFGNGTRLTVT.